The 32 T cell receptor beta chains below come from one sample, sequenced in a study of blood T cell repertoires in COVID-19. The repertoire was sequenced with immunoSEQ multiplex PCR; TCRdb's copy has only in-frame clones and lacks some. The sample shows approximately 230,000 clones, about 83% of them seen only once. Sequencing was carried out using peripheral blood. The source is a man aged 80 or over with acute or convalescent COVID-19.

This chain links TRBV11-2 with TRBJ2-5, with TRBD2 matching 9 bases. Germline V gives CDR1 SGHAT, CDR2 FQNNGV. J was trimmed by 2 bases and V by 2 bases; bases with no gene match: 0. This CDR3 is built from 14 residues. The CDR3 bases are TGTGCCAGCAGCTTAAGCGGGGGGCAAGAGACCCAGTACTTC. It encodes CASSLSGGQETQYF.

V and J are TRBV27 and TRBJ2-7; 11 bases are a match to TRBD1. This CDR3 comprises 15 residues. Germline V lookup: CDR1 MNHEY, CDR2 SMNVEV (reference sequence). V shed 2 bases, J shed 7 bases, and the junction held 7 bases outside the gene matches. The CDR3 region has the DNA TGTGCCAGCAGTTTAGGGACAGGGGGGAGAGGGGAGCAGTACTTC. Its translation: CASSLGTGGRGEQYF.

CDR3 protein: CASRETFNEKLFF. CDR3 nucleotide sequence: TGTGCCAGCAGGGAGACTTTCAATGAAAAACTGTTTTTT. The chain combines TRBV6-5 with TRBJ1-4, with unresolved D. Germline loops: CDR1 MNHEY, CDR2 SVGAGI. V shed 6 bases and J shed 5 bases, with 10 bases lying between them. This CDR3 is 13 amino acids long.

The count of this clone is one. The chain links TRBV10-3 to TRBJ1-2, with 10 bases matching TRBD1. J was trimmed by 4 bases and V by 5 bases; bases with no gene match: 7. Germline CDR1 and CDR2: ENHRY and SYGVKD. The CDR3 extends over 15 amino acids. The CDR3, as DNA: TGTGCCATCAGTACCGGACAGGGGGGAATCTATGGCTACACCTTC. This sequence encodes CAISTGQGGIYGYTF.

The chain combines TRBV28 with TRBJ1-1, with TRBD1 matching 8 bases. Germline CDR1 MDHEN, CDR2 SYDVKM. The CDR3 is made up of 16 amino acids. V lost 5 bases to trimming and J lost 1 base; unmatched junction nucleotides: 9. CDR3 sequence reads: CASSALTGVGNTEAFF. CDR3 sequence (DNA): TGTGCCAGCAGTGCCCTGACAGGGGTCGGGAACACTGAAGCTTTCTTT.

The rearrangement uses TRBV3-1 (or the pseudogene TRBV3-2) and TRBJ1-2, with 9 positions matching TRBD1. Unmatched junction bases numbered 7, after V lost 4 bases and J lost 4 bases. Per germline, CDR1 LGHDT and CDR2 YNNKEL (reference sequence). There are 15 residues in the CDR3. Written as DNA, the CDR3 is TGTGCCAGCAGCCCCCGACAGGGGGGGTCCTATGGCTACACCTTC. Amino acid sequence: CASSPRQGGSYGYTF.

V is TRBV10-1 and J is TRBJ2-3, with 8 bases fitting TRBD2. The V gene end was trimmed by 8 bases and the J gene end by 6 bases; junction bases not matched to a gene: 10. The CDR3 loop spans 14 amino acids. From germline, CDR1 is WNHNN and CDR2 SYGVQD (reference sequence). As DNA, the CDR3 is TGCGCCAGCTCCACGGGAGGGCCTGGGGATACGCAGTATTTT. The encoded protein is CASSTGGPGDTQYF.

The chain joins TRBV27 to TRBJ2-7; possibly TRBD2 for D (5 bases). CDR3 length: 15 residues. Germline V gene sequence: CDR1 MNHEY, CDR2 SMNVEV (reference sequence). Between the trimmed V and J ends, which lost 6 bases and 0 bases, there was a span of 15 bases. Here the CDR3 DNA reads TGTGCCAGCAGGAAGAGGAGCGAGGGCTCCTACGAGCAGTACTTC. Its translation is CASRKRSEGSYEQYF.

Here the CDR3 DNA reads TGCAGCGTAGAGCGGGGCCGGGTGAGTAATGAGCAGTTCTTC. Amino acid sequence: CSVERGRVSNEQFF. The chain employs TRBV29-1 and TRBJ2-1, with 7 bases fitting TRBD2. CDR3 length equals 14 residues. Losses at the gene ends were 6 bases for V and 7 bases for J; bases not matched to a gene: 12. CDR1 is SQVTM and CDR2 is ANQGSEA in the germline V gene.

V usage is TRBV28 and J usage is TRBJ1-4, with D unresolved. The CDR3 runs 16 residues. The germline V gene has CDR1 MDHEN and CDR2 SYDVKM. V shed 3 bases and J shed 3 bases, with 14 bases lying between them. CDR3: CASSFKLGVSNEKLFF. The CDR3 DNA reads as TGTGCCAGCAGTTTTAAACTCGGGGTTTCTAATGAAAAACTGTTTTTT.

The CDR3 sequence is CASRGQINNEQFF. CDR3 DNA sequence: TGTGCCAGCAGGGGACAGATTAACAATGAGCAGTTCTTC. The genes are TRBV2 and TRBJ2-1; 7 bases map to TRBD1. Germline V gene lookup returns CDR1 SNHLY and CDR2 FYNNEI. The CDR3 covers 13 residues. Losses at the gene ends were 6 bases for V and 5 bases for J; bases not matched to a gene: 4. The variable domain in full, with the rest retrieved from reference TRBV2 and TRBJ2-1, is EPEVTQTPSHQVTQMGQEVILRCVPISNHLYFYWYRQILGQKVEFLVSFYNNEISEKSEIFDDQFSVERPDGSNFTLKIRSTKLEDSAMYFCASRGQINNEQFFGPGTRLTVL.

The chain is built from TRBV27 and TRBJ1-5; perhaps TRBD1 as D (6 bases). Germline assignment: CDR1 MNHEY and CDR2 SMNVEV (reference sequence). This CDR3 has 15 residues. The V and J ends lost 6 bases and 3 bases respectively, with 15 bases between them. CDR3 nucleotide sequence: TGTGCCAGCAGAAACCTAGGACAGCCCAATCAGCCCCAGCATTTT. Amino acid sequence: CASRNLGQPNQPQHF.

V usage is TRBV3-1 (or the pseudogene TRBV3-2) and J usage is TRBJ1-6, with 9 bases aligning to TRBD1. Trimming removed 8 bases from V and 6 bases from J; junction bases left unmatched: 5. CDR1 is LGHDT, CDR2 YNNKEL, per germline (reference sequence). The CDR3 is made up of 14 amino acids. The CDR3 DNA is TGTGCCAGCCGGGAGGGACAGGGTAATTCACCCCTCCACTTT. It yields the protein CASREGQGNSPLHF.

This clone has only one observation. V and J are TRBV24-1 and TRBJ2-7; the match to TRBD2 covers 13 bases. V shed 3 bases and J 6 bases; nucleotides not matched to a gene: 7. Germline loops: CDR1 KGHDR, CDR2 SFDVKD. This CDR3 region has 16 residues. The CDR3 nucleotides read TGTGCCACCAGTGATACCCGGACTAGCGGGAGTTTCGAGCAGTACTTC. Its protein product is CATSDTRTSGSFEQYF.

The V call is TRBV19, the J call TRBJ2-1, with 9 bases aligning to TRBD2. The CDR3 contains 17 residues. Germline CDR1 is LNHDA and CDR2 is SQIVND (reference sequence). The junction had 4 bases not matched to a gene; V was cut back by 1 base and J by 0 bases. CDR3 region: CASSIVIAGASYNEQFF. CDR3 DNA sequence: TGTGCCAGTAGTATAGTTATAGCGGGAGCCTCCTACAATGAGCAGTTCTTC.

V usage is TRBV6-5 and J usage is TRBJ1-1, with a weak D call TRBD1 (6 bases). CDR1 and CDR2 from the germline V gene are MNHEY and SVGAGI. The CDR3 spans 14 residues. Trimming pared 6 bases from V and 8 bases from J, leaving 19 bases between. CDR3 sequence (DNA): TGTGCCAGCAGAAGAATAGGGGGTCACGGGGAAGCTTTCTTT. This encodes CASRRIGGHGEAFF.

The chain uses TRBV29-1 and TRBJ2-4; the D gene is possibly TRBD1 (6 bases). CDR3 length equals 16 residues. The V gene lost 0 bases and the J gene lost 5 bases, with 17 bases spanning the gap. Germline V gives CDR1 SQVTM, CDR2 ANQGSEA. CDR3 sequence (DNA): TGCAGCGTTGAAGATTCGTTAGGCAGGGGCCAAAACATTCAGTACTTC. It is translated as CSVEDSLGRGQNIQYF.

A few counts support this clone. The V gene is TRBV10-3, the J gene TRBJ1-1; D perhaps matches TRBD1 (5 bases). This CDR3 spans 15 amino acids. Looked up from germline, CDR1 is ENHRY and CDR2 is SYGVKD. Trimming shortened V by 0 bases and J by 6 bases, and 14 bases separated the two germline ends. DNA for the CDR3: TGTGCCATCAGTGAGTCAGGCAGGGTCAACGCTGAAGCTTTCTTT. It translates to CAISESGRVNAEAFF.

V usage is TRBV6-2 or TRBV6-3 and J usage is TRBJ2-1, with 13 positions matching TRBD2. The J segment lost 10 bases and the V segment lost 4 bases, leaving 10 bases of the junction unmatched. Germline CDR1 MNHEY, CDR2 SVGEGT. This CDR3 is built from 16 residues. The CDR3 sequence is CASSFNPGLAGAEQFF. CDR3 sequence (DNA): TGTGCCAGCAGTTTCAACCCCGGACTAGCGGGGGCCGAGCAGTTCTTC.

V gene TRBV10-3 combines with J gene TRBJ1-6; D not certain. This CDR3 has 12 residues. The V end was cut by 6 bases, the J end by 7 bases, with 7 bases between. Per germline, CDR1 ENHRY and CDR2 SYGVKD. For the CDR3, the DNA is TGTGCCATCAGCGATGGCAATTCACCCCTCCACTTT. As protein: CAISDGNSPLHF.

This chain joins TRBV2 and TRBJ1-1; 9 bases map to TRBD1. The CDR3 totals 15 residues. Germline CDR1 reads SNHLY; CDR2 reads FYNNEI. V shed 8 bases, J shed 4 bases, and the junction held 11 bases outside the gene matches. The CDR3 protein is CASLSTGGVGTEAFF. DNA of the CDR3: TGTGCCAGCCTTTCTACAGGGGGCGTGGGCACTGAAGCTTTCTTT.

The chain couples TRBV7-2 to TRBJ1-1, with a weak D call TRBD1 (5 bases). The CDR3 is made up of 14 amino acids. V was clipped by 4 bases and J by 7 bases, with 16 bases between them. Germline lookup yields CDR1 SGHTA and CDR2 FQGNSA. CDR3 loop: CASSSPQQGNEAFF. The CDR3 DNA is TGTGCCAGCAGCTCCCCCCAGCAGGGCAATGAAGCTTTCTTT.

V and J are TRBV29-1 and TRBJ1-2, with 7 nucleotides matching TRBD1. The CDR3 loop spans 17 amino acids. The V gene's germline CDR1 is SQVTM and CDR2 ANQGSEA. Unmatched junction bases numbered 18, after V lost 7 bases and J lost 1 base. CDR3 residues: CSATQGSSSLLNYGYTF. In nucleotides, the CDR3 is TGCAGCGCCACACAGGGGAGCTCTTCTTTACTTAACTATGGCTACACCTTC.

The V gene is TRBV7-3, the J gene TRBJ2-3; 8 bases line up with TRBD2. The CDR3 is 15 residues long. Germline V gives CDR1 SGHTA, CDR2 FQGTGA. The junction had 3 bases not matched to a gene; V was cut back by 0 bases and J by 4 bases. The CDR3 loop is CASSLTSGRADTQYF. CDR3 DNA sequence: TGTGCCAGCAGCTTAACCAGCGGGAGAGCAGATACGCAGTATTTT.

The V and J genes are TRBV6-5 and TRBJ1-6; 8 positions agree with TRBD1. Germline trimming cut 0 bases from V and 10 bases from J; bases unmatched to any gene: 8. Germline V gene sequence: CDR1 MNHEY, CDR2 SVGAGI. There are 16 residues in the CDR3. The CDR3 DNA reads TGTGCCAGCAGTTACTCGATGTCAGGGGGCCTCTCACCCCTCCACTTT. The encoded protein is CASSYSMSGGLSPLHF.

CDR3 protein: CASSWGLDTQYF. The DNA for the CDR3 is TGTGCCAGTAGTTGGGGGCTGGATACGCAGTATTTT. The genes are TRBV19 and TRBJ2-3, with TRBD1 as a possible D gene (6 bases). The CDR3 consists of 12 residues. The germline V gene has CDR1 LNHDA and CDR2 SQIVND (reference sequence). V shed 5 bases and J shed 6 bases, with 9 bases lying between them.

The CDR3 sequence: CASFDRSYSNQPQHF. CDR3 sequence (DNA): TGTGCCAGCTTTGACAGGTCGTATAGCAATCAGCCCCAGCATTTT. The gene calls are TRBV6-5 and TRBJ1-5; D is possibly TRBD1 (6 bases). Germline V gene sequence: CDR1 MNHEY, CDR2 SVGAGI. Between the trimmed V and J ends, which lost 8 bases and 0 bases, there was a span of 14 bases. This CDR3 is built from 15 residues.

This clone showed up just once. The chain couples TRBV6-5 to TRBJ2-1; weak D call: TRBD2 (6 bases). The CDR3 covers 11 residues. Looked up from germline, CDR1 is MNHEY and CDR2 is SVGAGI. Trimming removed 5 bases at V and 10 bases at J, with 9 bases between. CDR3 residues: CASSRGYEQFF. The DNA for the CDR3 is TGTGCCAGCAGTCGGGGGTACGAGCAGTTCTTC.

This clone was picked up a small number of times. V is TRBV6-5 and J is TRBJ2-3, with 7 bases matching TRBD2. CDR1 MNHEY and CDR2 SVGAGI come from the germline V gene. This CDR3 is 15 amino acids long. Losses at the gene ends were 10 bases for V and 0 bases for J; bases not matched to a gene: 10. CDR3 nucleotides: TGTGCCATCTTCAAGATTAGCGGGAGCACAGATACGCAGTATTTT. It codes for CAIFKISGSTDTQYF.

CDR3 nucleotide sequence: TGTGCCAGCTCACCCGACAGGGGGCTTGGCGAAAAACTGTTTTTT. Amino acids: CASSPDRGLGEKLFF. The chain employs TRBV18 and TRBJ1-4, with 10 bases that match TRBD1. V shed 3 bases and J 8 bases; nucleotides not matched to a gene: 6. This CDR3 comprises 15 residues. CDR1 and CDR2 from the germline V gene are KGHSH and LQKENI.

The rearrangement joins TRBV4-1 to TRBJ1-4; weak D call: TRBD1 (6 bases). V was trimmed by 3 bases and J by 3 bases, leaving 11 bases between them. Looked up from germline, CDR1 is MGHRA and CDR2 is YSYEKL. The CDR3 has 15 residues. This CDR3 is CASSHPTGANEKLFF. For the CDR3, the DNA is TGCGCCAGCAGCCATCCGACAGGTGCTAATGAAAAACTGTTTTTT.

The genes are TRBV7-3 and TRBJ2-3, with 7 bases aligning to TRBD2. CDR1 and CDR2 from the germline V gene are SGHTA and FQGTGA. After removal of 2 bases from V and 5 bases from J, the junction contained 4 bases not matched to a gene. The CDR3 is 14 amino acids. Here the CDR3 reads CASSLAGRVDTQYF. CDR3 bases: TGTGCCAGCAGCTTAGCGGGGAGGGTAGATACGCAGTATTTT.